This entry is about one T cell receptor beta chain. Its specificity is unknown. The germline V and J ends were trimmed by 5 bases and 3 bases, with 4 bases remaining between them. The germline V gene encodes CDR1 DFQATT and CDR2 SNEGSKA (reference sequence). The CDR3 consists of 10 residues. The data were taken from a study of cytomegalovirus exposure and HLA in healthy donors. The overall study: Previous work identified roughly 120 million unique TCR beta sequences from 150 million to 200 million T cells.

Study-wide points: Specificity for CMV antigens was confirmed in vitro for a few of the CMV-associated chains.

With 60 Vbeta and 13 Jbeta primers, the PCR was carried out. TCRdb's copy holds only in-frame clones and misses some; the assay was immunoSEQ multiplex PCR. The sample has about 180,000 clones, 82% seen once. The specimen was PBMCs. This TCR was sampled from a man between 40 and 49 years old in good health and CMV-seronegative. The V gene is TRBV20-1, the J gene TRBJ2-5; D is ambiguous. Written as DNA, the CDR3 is TGCAGTGCTTACAAAGAGACCCAGTACTTC. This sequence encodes CSAYKETQYF.